These T cell receptor beta chains were read from a single sample in a study of radiation and T cells in renal cell carcinoma. The assay was immunoSEQ multiplex PCR, and TCRdb's table has in-frame clones only and misses some. The sample carries approximately 170,000 clones, 88% recorded once. Here the sequenced sample was blood, taken from a patient whose treatment included radiotherapy and nephrectomy. The receptors shown here come from a woman in her 50s with renal cell carcinoma. The CDR3 runs from the conserved cysteine through the conserved F or W. The order of the fields is clone size, J gene, V gene, D gene, CDR3 DNA, CDR3 protein. The D gene is left open where the match is weak. The listing skips clone size in some rows; elsewhere it reads once, few, many or a size class.

>NA|TRBJ1-2|TRBV7-2|NA
TGTGCCAGCAGCGTCACACAGGGAACTGAAGAGGGCTACACCTTC
CASSVTQGTEEGYTF
>NA|TRBJ1-5|TRBV4-1|NA
TGCGCCAGCAGCGGGGGTGGGGGCAATCAGCCCCAGCATTTT
CASSGGGGNQPQHF
>NA|TRBJ2-4|TRBV19|NA
TGTGCCAGTAGTATAGATGGGCTCGGGACGGGGGTTCAGTACTTC
CASSIDGLGTGVQYF
>NA|TRBJ2-1|TRBV7-8|NA
TGTGCCAGCAGCTTAGCGGTTAAGGGGGTTGAGCAGTTCTTC
CASSLAVKGVEQFF
>NA|TRBJ2-1|TRBV6-1|TRBD1
TGTGCCAGCAGTAGGGACAGGGGACCCAATGAGCAGTTCTTC
CASSRDRGPNEQFF
>NA|TRBJ2-7|TRBV5-1|TRBD1
TGCGCCAGCAGCGTGGGGGGGACAGGGTTCCACGAGCAGTACTTC
CASSVGGTGFHEQYF
>NA|TRBJ1-2|TRBV7-9|TRBD1
TGTGCCAGCAGCTTAGGAGGACAGGGAAGGGGCTACACCTTC
CASSLGGQGRGYTF
>NA|TRBJ2-5|TRBV13|NA
TGTGCCAGCAGCTTAGAGGAGCAAGAGACCCAGTACTTC
CASSLEEQETQYF
>NA|TRBJ1-4|TRBV4-3|TRBD1
TGCGCCAGCAGCCAAGAGCCGACAGGGGGTAGCGAAAAACTGTTTTTT
CASSQEPTGGSEKLFF
>NA|TRBJ2-3|TRBV7-2|NA
TGTGCCAGCAGCTTAGATAGGGCGAAAGATACGCAGTATTTT
CASSLDRAKDTQYF
>NA|TRBJ2-7|TRBV29-1|TRBD1
TGCAGCGGCTCCTTCCGGGACAGGGGTAATTACGAGCAGTACTTC
CSGSFRDRGNYEQYF
>NA|TRBJ1-3|TRBV7-9|NA
TGTGCCAGCAGCGCCTCCTTGGGAAGCTCTGGAAACACCATATATTTT
CASSASLGSSGNTIYF
>NA|TRBJ1-5|TRBV6-1|NA
TGTGCCAGCAGATTCCAGGGTTATCAGCCCCAGCATTTT
CASRFQGYQPQHF
>NA|TRBJ2-1|TRBV5-1|TRBD2
TGCGCCAGCAGCTTGCCCGGACTAGCGGGGGCGCGGAATGAGCAGTTCTTC
CASSLPGLAGARNEQFF
>NA|TRBJ2-3|TRBV5-1|TRBD1
TGCGCCAGCAGCCTCGGAGGACAGGGGGCAACAGATACGCAGTATTTT
CASSLGGQGATDTQYF
>NA|TRBJ1-4|TRBV7-9|NA
TGTGCCAGCAGCCCACCTGGGGATGTTGAAAAACTGTTTTTT
CASSPPGDVEKLFF
>NA|TRBJ2-7|TRBV19|TRBD2
TGTGCCAGTAGTCCTCAGCGGGGGGGCTACGAGCAGTACTTC
CASSPQRGGYEQYF
>NA|TRBJ1-5|TRBV28|NA
TGTGCCAGCAGTTTCGGTAGCAATCAGCCCCAGCATTTT
CASSFGSNQPQHF
>NA|TRBJ2-5|TRBV5-4|TRBD1
TGTGCCAGCAGTCCCGGGACAGGGCAAGAGACCCAGTACTTC
CASSPGTGQETQYF
>NA|TRBJ2-1|TRBV5-1|TRBD2
TGCGCCAGCAAATTTAGCGGGGGGGCGACCAATGAGCAGTTCTTC
CASKFSGGATNEQFF
>NA|TRBJ2-7|TRBV6-6|NA
TGTGCCAGCACACCAGGGGTGGACGAGCAGTACTTC
CASTPGVDEQYF
>NA|TRBJ2-7|TRBV6-1|NA
TGTGCCTGCCAAACTACTAGTCCCCACGAGCAGTACTTC
CACQTTSPHEQYF
>few|TRBJ1-5|TRBV30|TRBD1
TGTGCCTGGAGTGTATCGGACAGGGGTTACCAGCCCCAGCATTTT
CAWSVSDRGYQPQHF
>once|TRBJ1-1|TRBV7-8|NA
TGTGCCAGCAGCCCGCAGCATAGGAGCATGAACACTGAAGCTTTCTTT
CASSPQHRSMNTEAFF
>NA|TRBJ2-7|TRBV20-1|NA
TGCAGTGCTAGAGACTCCTACGAGCAGTACTTC
CSARDSYEQYF
>NA|TRBJ1-5|TRBV2|TRBD1
TGTGCCAGCAAGTTAGGACAGGCGTTTAGCAATCAGCCCCAGCATTTT
CASKLGQAFSNQPQHF
>NA|TRBJ2-5|TRBV5-1|NA
TGCGCCAGCAGCCCAACGACACAGTGGACTTCAGAGACCCAGTACTTC
CASSPTTQWTSETQYF
>NA|TRBJ1-1|TRBV4-1|NA
TGCGCCAGCAGCAAGTCCTGGTCAGGGAACACTGAAGCTTTCTTT
CASSKSWSGNTEAFF
>NA|TRBJ2-7|TRBV5-1|NA
TGCGCCAGCAGCTTGGCAGGCGGGCTCACCTCCTACGAGCAGTACTTC
CASSLAGGLTSYEQYF
>NA|TRBJ1-2|TRBV5-1|NA
TGCGCCAGCAGCCAAGGTCAAATTGGCTATGGCTACACCTTC
CASSQGQIGYGYTF
>NA|TRBJ1-1|TRBV15|NA
TGTGCCACCAGCAGAAGACGGGACACTGAAGCTTTCTTT
CATSRRRDTEAFF
>NA|TRBJ1-1|TRBV6-1|NA
TGTGCCAGCAGTGATGGGGGTCAGAACACTGAAGCTTTCTTT
CASSDGGQNTEAFF
>few|TRBJ1-2|TRBV6-5|NA
TGTGCCAGCAGTTACTCGATACGCGGGGGGAACTATGGCTACACCTTC
CASSYSIRGGNYGYTF
>NA|TRBJ2-3|TRBV18|NA
TGTGCCAGCTCCCCAAACGGGGGGCCCGGTAGCACAGATACGCAGTATTTT
CASSPNGGPGSTDTQYF
>NA|TRBJ1-3|TRBV5-1|TRBD1
TGCGCCAGCGCAAGTTCAGGGGGAACTGGAAACACCATATATTTT
CASASSGGTGNTIYF
>NA|TRBJ2-2|TRBV27|TRBD1
TGTGCCAGCAGTTTAAGGGGGCCAAGGGGCGCCGGGGAGCTGTTTTTT
CASSLRGPRGAGELFF
>NA|TRBJ1-5|TRBV7-2|NA
TGTGCCAGCAGCTTAGATGGGACCCTTAGCAATCAGCCCCAGCATTTT
CASSLDGTLSNQPQHF
>NA|TRBJ1-6|TRBV6-5|TRBD1
TGTGCCAGCAGTTGGGGGACAGGGCATTCACCCCTCCACTTT
CASSWGTGHSPLHF
>NA|TRBJ2-1|TRBV10-3|NA
TGTGCCATCAGTGTGAGGGACTCCAATGAGCAGTTCTTC
CAISVRDSNEQFF
>NA|TRBJ1-1|TRBV5-1|NA
TGCGCCAGCAGCTTGGACAGGAACACTGAAGCTTTCTTT
CASSLDRNTEAFF
>NA|TRBJ1-1|TRBV7-3|NA
TGTGCCAGCAGCTTAATGGCTTGGGACGGTGAAGCTTTCTTT
CASSLMAWDGEAFF
>NA|TRBJ1-4|TRBV7-9|TRBD1
TGTGCCAGCAAGACGACAGGGTCTGAAAAACTGTTTTTT
CASKTTGSEKLFF
>once|TRBJ1-4|TRBV4-1|NA
TGCGCCAGCAGCCAAGTCGGGAATGAAAAACTGTTTTTT
CASSQVGNEKLFF
>NA|TRBJ1-1|TRBV5-8|NA
TGTGCCAGCAGCTTGCGGCAGGGTGGGACTGAAGCTTTCTTT
CASSLRQGGTEAFF
>NA|TRBJ1-3|TRBV14|NA
TGTGCCAGCAGCCAATACAGGGCAACTGGAAACACCATATATTTT
CASSQYRATGNTIYF
>NA|TRBJ2-5|TRBV10-1|TRBD2
TGCGCCAGCAGTGAGTCCGGACTAGCGGAGACCCAGTACTTC
CASSESGLAETQYF
>NA|TRBJ2-5|TRBV5-6|TRBD2
TGTGCCAGCAGCTTGCAGACTAGCGGGCCGGGGACCCAGTACTTC
CASSLQTSGPGTQYF
>NA|TRBJ2-1|TRBV14|TRBD2
TGTGCCAGCAGCCAAGAAAGACTAGCGGGGGAGTACAATGAGCAGTTCTTC
CASSQERLAGEYNEQFF
>NA|TRBJ2-1|TRBV29-1|TRBD2
TGCAGCGTTGAGTCGTTCGGCGCTAGCGGATCCTACAATGAGCAGTTCTTC
CSVESFGASGSYNEQFF
>NA|TRBJ1-1|TRBV6-9|NA
TGTGCCAGCAGACCCCTCGGGGGGCCCGACACTGAAGCTTTCTTT
CASRPLGGPDTEAFF
>NA|TRBJ2-1|TRBV5-6|NA
TGTGCCAGCAGCCCGACCGGCCAGGGGCGGAAGGCGTACAATGAGCAGTTCTTC
CASSPTGQGRKAYNEQFF
>once|TRBJ2-7|TRBV5-5|NA
TGTGCCAGCAGCTTGTCGATAGCGGATACATACGAGCAGTACTTC
CASSLSIADTYEQYF
>NA|TRBJ2-5|TRBV11-2|TRBD2
TGTGCCAGCAGCTTAGGGCGGGGGGGTCGACAAGAGACCCAGTACTTC
CASSLGRGGRQETQYF
>NA|TRBJ2-6|TRBV5-6|NA
TGTGCCAGCAGCTTGGAAGGGGGAAACGTCCTGACTTTC
CASSLEGGNVLTF
>NA|TRBJ2-5|TRBV29-1|TRBD1
TGCAGCGTCGCTGGGACAGGGGCTATCGGGACCCAGTACTTC
CSVAGTGAIGTQYF
>NA|TRBJ2-7|TRBV5-4|TRBD1
TGTGCCAGCAGCCGAGACAGGGTGGGTGGCGAGCAGTACTTC
CASSRDRVGGEQYF